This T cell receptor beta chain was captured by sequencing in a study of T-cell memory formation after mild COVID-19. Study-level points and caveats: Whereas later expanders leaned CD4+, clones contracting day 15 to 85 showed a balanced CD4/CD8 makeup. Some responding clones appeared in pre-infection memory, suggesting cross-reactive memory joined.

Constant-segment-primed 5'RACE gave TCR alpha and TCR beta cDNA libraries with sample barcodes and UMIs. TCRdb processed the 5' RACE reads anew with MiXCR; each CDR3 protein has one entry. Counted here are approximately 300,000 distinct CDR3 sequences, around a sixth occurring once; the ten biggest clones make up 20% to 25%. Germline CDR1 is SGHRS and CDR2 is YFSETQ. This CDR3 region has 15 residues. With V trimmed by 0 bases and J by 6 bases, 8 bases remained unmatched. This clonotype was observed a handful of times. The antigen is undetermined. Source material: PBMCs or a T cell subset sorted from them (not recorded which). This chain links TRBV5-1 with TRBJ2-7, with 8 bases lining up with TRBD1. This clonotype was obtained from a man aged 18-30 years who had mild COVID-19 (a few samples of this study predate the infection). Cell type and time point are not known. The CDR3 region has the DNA TGCGCCAGCAGCTTGGGTAGGACAGGGTATGCCGAGCAGTACTTC. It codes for CASSLGRTGYAEQYF.